The 27 T cell receptor beta chains below were found in one sample sequenced in a study of CD8+CD57+ T cells in acquired aplastic anemia. Only patients with CD8+CD57+ cell expansion on flow cytometry were chosen for sequencing. For CDR3 and TCR beta VDJ profiling, genomic DNA was the template used. TCRdb used MiXCR to reprocess the reads, holding one entry per CDR3 protein. This sample carries about 180,000 distinct CDR3 sequences, roughly 50% of them seen once, and the ten largest clones take 13%. Sequences were obtained from sorted CD4+, CD8+, or CD8+CD57+ T cells (not recorded which) from PBMCs. Every receptor here comes from a human donor with aplastic anemia.

The V gene is TRBV19, the J gene TRBJ1-4; no definite D call. Trimming took 3 bases from V and 10 from J, leaving 9 bases between them. This CDR3 contains 12 residues. The germline gives CDR1 LNHDA, CDR2 SQIVND (reference sequence). The CDR3 sequence is CASSMGLGKLFF. The CDR3 DNA reads TGTGCCAGTAGTATGGGGTTGGGAAAACTGTTTTTT.

This clonotype appeared once. V gene TRBV20-1 combines with J gene TRBJ1-6; unclear D gene. The CDR3 consists of 14 residues. In germline, CDR1 is DFQATT, CDR2 SNEGSKA (reference sequence). The V and J ends lost 0 bases and 11 bases respectively, with 14 bases between them. CDR3 amino acids: CSAREGRLSAPLHF. Here the CDR3 DNA reads TGCAGTGCTAGAGAAGGACGATTATCCGCACCCCTCCACTTT.

This clonotype was picked up many times. V and J are TRBV5-4 and TRBJ2-1; D is possibly TRBD1 or TRBD2 (6 bases each). The germline V and J ends were trimmed by 1 base and 3 bases, with 11 bases remaining between them. This CDR3 has 15 residues. Germline V gene data show CDR1 as SGHNT and CDR2 as YYREEE (reference sequence). The CDR3 reads CASSLSGASYNEQFF. The CDR3 DNA is TGTGCCAGCAGCTTGTCGGGGGCCAGCTACAATGAGCAGTTCTTC.

The chain uses TRBV19 and TRBJ1-6; TRBD1 matches 7 bases. The germline V gene has CDR1 LNHDA and CDR2 SQIVND (reference sequence). This CDR3 contains 15 residues. V shed 10 bases, J shed 5 bases, and the junction held 11 bases outside the gene matches. In DNA form, the CDR3 reads TGTGCCACCGGGGGCAGGGGGAAAGATAATTCACCCCTCCACTTT. Amino acid sequence: CATGGRGKDNSPLHF. The full variable domain, with the rest looked up from reference TRBV19 and TRBJ1-6, is DGGITQSPKYLFRKEGQNVTLSCEQNLNHDAMYWYRQDPGQGLRLIYYSQIVNDFQKGDIAEGYSVSREKKESFPLTVTSAQKNPTAFYLCATGGRGKDNSPLHFGNGTRLTVT.

This clonotype occurred many times. The chain carries TRBV7-2 and TRBJ1-1, with D possibly TRBD1 on 5 matching bases. The germline CDR1 and CDR2 sequences are SGHTA and FQGNSA. Trimming took off 2 bases at V and 1 base at J, with 11 bases between the two ends. The CDR3 extends over 15 amino acids. The CDR3 region has the DNA TGTGCCAGCAGCTTATGGGGGAAAGGGAACACTGAAGCTTTCTTT. Its protein is CASSLWGKGNTEAFF.

This clonotype came up a few times. The rearrangement uses TRBV10-3 and TRBJ1-6, with D possibly being TRBD1 (5 bases). The germline V gene encodes CDR1 ENHRY and CDR2 SYGVKD. The CDR3 contains 13 residues. Trimming left V 4 bases short and J 10 bases short, with 11 bases between. CDR3 loop: CAISAGGSSPLHF. CDR3 nucleotides: TGTGCCATCAGTGCGGGGGGGTCCTCACCCCTCCACTTT.

The rearrangement uses TRBV24-1 and TRBJ1-5; possible D gene TRBD1, 5 bases. From germline, CDR1 is KGHDR and CDR2 SFDVKD. Trimming removed 3 bases from V and 8 bases from J, with 10 bases in between. The CDR3 runs to 13 residues. The CDR3 bases are TGTGCCACCAGTGATCCAACAGGAGAGCCCCAGCATTTT. This gives the protein CATSDPTGEPQHF.

Concerning this clonotype: In this CDR3 the conserved last residue, phenylalanine or tryptophan, is missing, so a read error is likely. The chain is built from TRBV6-4 and TRBJ1-5, with 9 bases identical to TRBD1. The CDR3 runs 13 residues. The junction had 1 base not matched to a gene; V was cut back by 3 bases and J by 7 bases. Germline assignment: CDR1 MRHNA and CDR2 SNTAGT. As DNA, the CDR3 is TGTGCCAGCAGTGAGGACAGGGGACAGCCCCAGCATTCT. Translated: CASSEDRGQPQHS.

V and J are TRBV12-3 or TRBV12-4 and TRBJ2-7; D might be TRBD1 (7 bases). CDR3 size: 17 residues. Trimming left V 5 bases short and J 3 bases short, with 23 bases between. The CDR3 coding sequence is TGTGCCAGCAGTCCCTGGGGGGCAGGGGGACTTCACTACGAGCAGTACTTC. Translating it yields CASSPWGAGGLHYEQYF.

This chain connects TRBV10-1 to TRBJ2-7; 7 bases map to TRBD1. This CDR3 comprises 14 residues. V dropped 3 bases and J dropped 4; count of bases not matched to a gene: 6. CDR1 is WNHNN, CDR2 SYGVQD, per germline (reference sequence). The CDR3 bases are TGCGCCAGCAGTGAAAGGGGGCCGCCTTACGAGCAGTACTTC. The encoded protein is CASSERGPPYEQYF.

Concerning this clonotype itself: Since a much larger clone is just one base distant, this may be a read error. The conserved closing phenylalanine or tryptophan is absent in this CDR3, likely reflecting a read error. This sequence joins TRBV5-4 and TRBJ2-3; 11 bases line up with TRBD2. V was clipped by 3 bases and J by 2 bases; unmatched bases: 5. The CDR3 totals 16 residues. Germline CDR1 and CDR2: SGHNT and YYREEE (reference sequence). CDR3 amino acids: CASSSLTSGDTDTQYL. The CDR3 DNA reads as TGTGCCAGCAGCTCCCTGACTAGCGGGGACACAGATACGCAGTATCTT.

Relative to its sample, this clonotype is large. The chain has TRBV25-1 and TRBJ2-1, with a tentative D call TRBD2 (5 bases). Deletions cut 0 bases from V and 4 bases from J, with 7 bases between. This CDR3 comprises 14 residues. In germline, CDR1 is MGHDK, CDR2 SYGVNS. The chain's CDR3 is CASSEYGLYNEQFF. DNA for the CDR3: TGTGCCAGCAGTGAATACGGACTTTACAATGAGCAGTTCTTC.

In this sample, this clonotype turned up many times. This chain uses TRBV7-8 with TRBJ2-7; 8 bases map to TRBD1. The CDR3 loop spans 15 amino acids. V shed 5 bases, J shed 2 bases, and the junction held 8 bases outside the gene matches. In germline, CDR1 is SGHVS, CDR2 FQNEAQ. The CDR3, as DNA: TGTGCCAGCAGCACGCGCGGGACAGGCCCCTACGAGCAGTACTTC. Its translation is CASSTRGTGPYEQYF.

At least ten counts were recorded for this clonotype. The chain uses TRBV6-1 and TRBJ1-1; 9 bases match TRBD1. Trimming took 6 bases from V and 8 from J; bases not matched to a gene: 4. Per germline, CDR1 MNHNS and CDR2 SASEGT. The CDR3 runs 12 residues. CDR3 in DNA: TGTGCCAGCAGCGGACAGGGGAGGGAAGCTTTCTTT. Translating it yields CASSGQGREAFF.

Ten or more counts support this clonotype. The V gene is TRBV10-3, the J gene TRBJ1-3; D might be TRBD1 (6 bases). The CDR3 runs to 13 residues. The germline CDR1 and CDR2 sequences are ENHRY and SYGVKD. V was shortened by 4 bases and J by 3 bases, with 7 bases between the two germline ends. The CDR3 region has the DNA TGTGCCATCAGTGGGGGGCTTGGAAACACCATATATTTT. Its protein product is CAISGGLGNTIYF.

In its sample, this clonotype was seen many times. The CDR3 is CSASGGLTDTQYF. The DNA for the CDR3 is TGCAGTGCTAGCGGGGGCCTCACAGATACGCAGTATTTT. The gene calls are TRBV20-1 and TRBJ2-3; D may match TRBD1 or TRBD2 (6 bases each). Germline-derived CDR1 and CDR2 are DFQATT and SNEGSKA (reference sequence). The V and J ends lost 3 bases and 2 bases respectively, with 9 bases between them. The length of the CDR3 is 13 residues.

The V gene is TRBV24-1, the J gene TRBJ1-6; 7 nucleotides align to TRBD1. J was trimmed by 8 bases and V by 11 bases; bases with no gene match: 8. Germline CDR1 reads KGHDR; CDR2 reads SFDVKD. CDR3 length equals 13 residues. In nucleotides, the CDR3 is TGTGCCATCCAAGCAGGGGGTTATTCACCCCTCCACTTT. It translates to CAIQAGGYSPLHF.

The chain carries TRBV6-5 and TRBJ2-7; tentatively, D is TRBD1 (6 bases). Germline V gene lookup returns CDR1 MNHEY and CDR2 SVGAGI. There are 13 residues in the CDR3. Trimming removed 2 bases at V and 1 base at J, with 6 bases between. CDR3 sequence: CASSYRGSYEQYF. CDR3 DNA: TGTGCCAGCAGTTACAGGGGGTCCTACGAGCAGTACTTC.

The chain recombines TRBV20-1 with TRBJ2-2, with TRBD1 matching over 7 bases. J was trimmed by 5 bases and V by 3 bases; bases with no gene match: 9. CDR3 size: 15 residues. Germline assignment: CDR1 DFQATT and CDR2 SNEGSKA (reference sequence). CDR3 DNA: TGCAGTGCTAGCGACGACAGGGTGAATACCGGGGAGCTGTTTTTT. This encodes CSASDDRVNTGELFF.

This clonotype was seen at least ten times. This rearrangement joins TRBV12-3 or TRBV12-4 to TRBJ2-3; no clear D. Trimming left V 6 bases short and J 11 bases short, with 18 bases between. The CDR3 extends over 13 amino acids. CDR3 sequence: CASRRTFEVRQYF. CDR3 in DNA: TGTGCCAGCAGACGGACCTTTGAAGTAAGGCAGTATTTT.

The chain has TRBV15 and TRBJ2-1; D is ambiguous. The V gene lost 0 bases and the J gene lost 10 bases, with 10 bases spanning the gap. The CDR3 length is 13 residues. Germline V gene sequence: CDR1 LNHNV, CDR2 YYDKDF (reference sequence). This CDR3 is CATSRDLLKEQFF. The CDR3 DNA reads as TGTGCCACCAGCAGAGACCTGTTAAAAGAGCAGTTCTTC.

The chain couples TRBV9 to TRBJ1-1; TRBD1 aligns across 7 bases. Germline assignment: CDR1 SGDLS and CDR2 YYNGEE. V lost 3 bases and J lost 1; bases outside the gene matches: 3. The CDR3 extends over 14 amino acids. The CDR3 DNA is TGTGCCAGCAGCGGACGACAGGGGAACACTGAAGCTTTCTTT. This encodes CASSGRQGNTEAFF.

The chain links TRBV9 to TRBJ2-3; D might be TRBD2 (6 bases). The germline V gene encodes CDR1 SGDLS and CDR2 YYNGEE. The CDR3 is 15 residues long. Trimming left V 9 bases short and J 0 bases short, with 17 bases between. CDR3 nucleotide sequence: TGTGCCAACGAGAGTAGCGGAACTAGCACAGATACGCAGTATTTT. It is translated as CANESSGTSTDTQYF.

This clonotype was detected once. V usage is TRBV7-2 and J usage is TRBJ2-4, with D possibly TRBD2 on 5 matching bases. The germline CDR1 and CDR2 sequences are SGHTA and FQGNSA. Deletions cut 5 bases from V and 3 bases from J, with 8 bases between. The CDR3 contains 13 residues. This CDR3 is CASSARDKNIQYF. CDR3 sequence (DNA): TGTGCCAGCAGCGCGAGGGACAAAAACATTCAGTACTTC.

This sequence joins TRBV9 and TRBJ2-5; 8 bases fit TRBD1. Germline CDR1 and CDR2: SGDLS and YYNGEE. The J segment lost 1 base and the V segment lost 2 bases, leaving 7 bases of the junction unmatched. The CDR3 covers 16 residues. The CDR3 DNA is TGTGCCAGCAGCGTTAGGACAGGGTTGCTCCAAGAGACCCAGTACTTC. It specifies CASSVRTGLLQETQYF.

The rearrangement links TRBV25-1 to TRBJ1-4; D is unclear. CDR3 length: 12 amino acids. Germline loops: CDR1 MGHDK, CDR2 SYGVNS. Trimming removed 6 bases at V and 7 bases at J, with 9 bases between. In DNA form, the CDR3 reads TGTGCCAGCAGAGGGATCCCTGAAAAACTGTTTTTT. This gives the protein CASRGIPEKLFF. Variable domain in full (rest from reference TRBV25-1 and TRBJ1-4): EADIYQTPRYLVIGTGKKITLECSQTMGHDKMYWYQQDPGMELHLIHYSYGVNSTEKGDLSSESTVSRIRTEHFPLTLESARPSHTSQYLCASRGIPEKLFFGSGTQLSVL.

The rearrangement links TRBV18 to TRBJ2-3, with 9 bases aligning to TRBD2. From germline, CDR1 is KGHSH and CDR2 LQKENI. The CDR3 loop spans 15 amino acids. V lost 6 bases, J lost 5 bases, and 9 bases stayed unmatched. The CDR3 region has the DNA TGTGCCAGCTCCGTTCAGCGGGGGGCCGGAGATACGCAGTATTTT. Residues: CASSVQRGAGDTQYF.